This TCR beta chain was found in a study of regulatory T cells in long-lasting Graves disease (dated by TCRdb to the early 2020s). Some background on the complete study: Persistent Graves' disease meant more than 5 years of antithyroid drug treatment with TSH receptor autoantibodies that stayed positive. Peripheral blood TCR sequencing and RNA sequencing compared persistent Graves' disease patients with newly diagnosed Graves' disease patients. The study was conducted in China and was registered as a clinical trial. A total of around 35 samples underwent TCR sequencing, from 13 patients with persistent Graves' disease and approximately 20 patients with newly diagnosed Graves' disease. In the clinical cohort, patients with persistent Graves' disease had used antithyroid drugs for an average of around ten years. Beyond this particular receptor, the publication reports: TRBV28, TRBJ1-2 and TRBJ2-5 were preferentially used in persistent disease, while TRBV20-1 and TRBJ2-1 were favored in newly diagnosed disease. Patients with persistent disease shared more public clonotypes (around 2,700) than newly diagnosed patients did (approximately 990). The authors noted that the small sample size was a limitation that may lower accuracy. Compared with newly diagnosed patients, patients with persistent Graves' disease had lower TCR Shannon entropy and fewer highly expanded clones, which suggests clonal expansion. Sequencing and analysis were restricted to the TCR beta chain. Only peripheral blood was studied, because thyroid tissue, the primary lesion, was inaccessible.

For CDR1 and CDR2, the germline V gene lists SGHNT and YENEEA. The CDR3, cysteine through phenylalanine, is 13 amino acids long. Kept here is only the CDR3 DNA, which spans 39 bases and is read in frame from base 1. The V and J ends are trimmed by 3 bases and 4 bases, leaving 9 bases between them. The time point label of this sample denotes: persistent/refractory GD, antithyroid drugs over 5 years with positive TRAb. For both TCR sequencing and RNA sequencing, RNA was extracted from PBMCs using TRIzol. Graves' disease was diagnosed according to American Thyroid Association guidelines. Patients for the study were recruited at an endocrinology department in Xi'an, China. From each patient, around 9 milliliters of peripheral blood was collected into an EDTA anticoagulant tube. Ficoll Paque Plus density gradient separation was used to isolate PBMCs, and no further T cell sorting was done. An Agilent 2100 Bioanalyzer and agarose gel were used to assess RNA quality, and a NanoDrop 2000 was used to measure RNA concentration.

This clonotype appeared many times. Its antigen specificity is not known. Base qualities are missing; no much larger clone stands one base away. To prepare the library, multiplex PCR was applied. The sample was run on an Illumina HiSeq 4000. CDR3 regions were amplified by Arm-PCR with iRepertoire HTBI primers to construct TCR beta libraries. Before sequencing, the PCR products underwent gel purification. As for how the authors treated the data: Gene usage analysis of CDR3 amino acid clonotypes relied on the 60 or so TRBV and 14 TRBJ segments identified across samples. COPE and FqMerger were used to merge filtered high-quality paired reads into contigs. BLAST was used to align contigs to IMGT TRBV, TRBD and TRBJ reference genes, with CDR3 defined following IMGT. Any clonotype with a frequency above 0.1% was counted as a highly expanded clone. Shannon entropy served as the measure of repertoire diversity, while the Gini coefficient captured V-J evenness. A clonotype found in more than one individual was treated as public. TCRdb applied fastp at Q25 and MiXCR to the public reads, then kept only in-frame beta chains. CDR3 protein sequences are deduplicated, and each keeps its most common genes and DNA. TCRdb, not the original authors, processed these V and J calls. Across this sample there are a few hundred thousand distinct CDR3 sequences, with less than 25% seen only once. Roughly 28% of the sample goes to the ten largest clones.

The V and J segments used are TRBV11-3 and TRBJ1-1, and the D gene may be TRBD1, 6 bases matching. Sequencing used peripheral blood mononuclear cells (PBMCs), obtained when the disease was refractory, from a patient treated with antithyroid drugs. The source of this sequence is a female donor with Graves disease. The CDR3 region: CASSFTGLTEAFF. DNA sequence: TGTGCCAGCAGCTTTACAGGGCTCACTGAAGCTTTCTTT.